The T cell receptor (beta chain) under discussion was sequenced for a study of T cells in Graves' hyperthyroidism and ophthalmopathy. What was amplified from RNA transcripts were TCR beta CDR3 regions. RT-PCR in the first round (using the HTBI primer set) targeted the TCR CDR3. TCRdb reprocessed the multiplex PCR reads with MiXCR, giving one entry per CDR3 protein. Found here are under 400,000 distinct CDR3 sequences, 13% to 15% of them singletons; the top ten hold under 25%. The CDR3 has 14 residues. From germline, CDR1 is LNHDA and CDR2 SQIVND (reference sequence). With V trimmed by 1 base and J by 8 bases, 5 bases remained unmatched.

The TCR sequence derives from a woman aged 60-75 years with Graves' ophthalmopathy. Material for sequencing was blood. The rearrangement links TRBV19 to TRBJ2-1; TRBD2 matches 7 bases. CDR3 coding DNA: TGTGCCAGTAGTATAGTGGGTAGCGGGTATGAGCAGTTCTTC. It codes for CASSIVGSGYEQFF.